What follows is one T cell receptor (beta chain) and its context. Its antigen remains unknown. An even split of each subset's genomic DNA across several immunoSEQ plates was performed. TCRdb's copy holds only in-frame clones and misses some; the assay was immunoSEQ multiplex PCR. The data hold 2 million to 2.5 million clones, with more than 80% observed a single time. This specimen belongs to a study of shared clonotypes between healthy human individuals. Study-level findings and limits: Between a handful of donors, naive CD4 clonotypes were shared at a level of about 5%.

The receptor's source is a man between 18 and 29 years old in good health. Some clones in this sample may be carry-over from other donors' samples. Sequencing was done on a sample of naive CD4+ T cells from PBMCs. Described subset: CD45RA+ positively selected.

CDR3 amino acids: CASSWAGGANTGELFF. The CDR3 DNA sequence: TGCGCCAGCAGCTGGGCAGGAGGGGCGAACACCGGGGAGCTGTTTTTT. The rearrangement uses TRBV5-1 and TRBJ2-2; D perhaps matches TRBD2 (6 bases). The CDR3 runs to 16 residues. Trimming took off 3 bases at V and 0 bases at J, with 12 bases between the two ends. Germline V CDR1 and CDR2: SGHRS, YFSETQ.